Below are 27 T cell receptor beta chains sequenced from a single sample in a study of cytomegalovirus exposure and HLA in healthy donors. 60 Vbeta and 13 Jbeta primers were used in PCR. Only in-frame clones appear in the TCRdb table, and some are missing; sequencing was by immunoSEQ multiplex PCR. This sample has about 200,000 clones, with 86% found just once. The sequenced material came from PBMCs. These receptors all come from a woman between 25 and 40 years old in good health and CMV-seronegative.

In the case of this clone: Other nucleotide sequences from this sample produce the same CDR3. V gene TRBV18 combines with J gene TRBJ2-1, with 11 bases that match TRBD2. The CDR3 is 16 residues long. The germline gives CDR1 KGHSH, CDR2 LQKENI. V lost 6 bases to trimming and J lost 0 bases; unmatched junction nucleotides: 4. The CDR3 region is CASSPGLAGSYNEQFF. The DNA of the CDR3 is TGTGCCAGCTCCCCCGGACTAGCGGGCTCCTACAATGAGCAGTTCTTC. Drawing the rest from reference TRBV18 and TRBJ2-1, the complete variable domain is NAGVMQNPRHLVRRRGQEARLRCSPMKGHSHVYWYRQLPEEGLKFMVYLQKENIIDESGMPKERFSAEFPKEGPSILRIQQVVRGDSAAYFCASSPGLAGSYNEQFFGPGTRLTVL.

This chain joins TRBV6-1 and TRBJ2-7; D might be TRBD1 (5 bases). Germline V lookup: CDR1 MNHNS, CDR2 SASEGT. V was cut by 4 bases and J by 4 bases, with 14 bases left in between. The CDR3 runs to 14 residues. In DNA form, the CDR3 reads TGTGCCAGCAGTGCGCCGGACAAATATTACGAGCAGTACTTC. Translated: CASSAPDKYYEQYF.

In its sample, this clone was seen once. The V and J genes are TRBV6-1 and TRBJ2-5, with 15 nucleotides matching TRBD2. V gave up 4 bases and J gave up 0 bases; unmatched junction bases: 3. This CDR3 comprises 17 residues. Germline CDR1 reads MNHNS; CDR2 reads SASEGT. CDR3 bases: TGTGCCAGCAGTGGGACTAGCGGGGGGGTTTACCAAGAGACCCAGTACTTC. Amino acids: CASSGTSGGVYQETQYF.

The chain joins TRBV6-1 to TRBJ2-1, with 15 bases fitting TRBD2. This CDR3 region has 15 residues. Germline V gene sequence: CDR1 MNHNS, CDR2 SASEGT. V lost 6 bases to trimming and J lost 8 bases; unmatched junction nucleotides: 5. The CDR3 is CASRGLAGGTDEQFF. CDR3 DNA: TGTGCCAGCAGAGGACTAGCGGGAGGGACTGATGAGCAGTTCTTC.

As DNA, the CDR3 is TGTGCCAGCAATCCTAGCGGGGCGGGCGGGAACAATGAGCAGTTCTTC. This translates into CASNPSGAGGNNEQFF. The chain recombines TRBV28 with TRBJ2-1; 9 nucleotides align to TRBD2. V trimming: 7 bases; J trimming: 5 bases; junction bases outside the gene matches: 12. The CDR3 contains 16 residues. In germline, CDR1 is MDHEN, CDR2 SYDVKM.

The chain links TRBV10-2 to TRBJ2-1; 15 bases are a match to TRBD2. The trim removed 4 bases at V and 7 bases at J, leaving 5 bases unmatched. The CDR3 is 16 residues long. Germline CDR1 reads WSHSY; CDR2 reads SAAADI. The CDR3 nucleotides are TGCGCCAGCAGTGGACCAGGACTAGCGGGGGGGAATGAGCAGTTCTTC. This gives the protein CASSGPGLAGGNEQFF.

This sequence joins TRBV5-1 and TRBJ2-2, with D possibly being TRBD2 (5 bases). V was clipped by 0 bases and J by 8 bases, with 11 bases between them. CDR3 length equals 14 residues. Germline V lookup: CDR1 SGHRS, CDR2 YFSETQ. CDR3 coding DNA: TGCGCCAGCAGCTTGGCTATTCCGGGGGGGGAGCTGTTTTTT. It codes for CASSLAIPGGELFF. Combining the CDR3 with reference TRBV5-1 and TRBJ2-2 gives the whole variable domain KAGVTQTPRYLIKTRGQQVTLSCSPISGHRSVSWYQQTPGQGLQFLFEYFSETQRNKGNFPGRFSGRQFSNSRSEMNVSTLELGDSALYLCASSLAIPGGELFFGEGSRLTVL.

The sample holds one count of this clone. The chain couples TRBV6-1 to TRBJ1-2, with 9 bases lining up with TRBD1. Trimming at V came to 1 base and at J to 4 bases, leaving 10 bases not matched to a gene. The CDR3 contains 17 residues. Germline loops: CDR1 MNHNS, CDR2 SASEGT. CDR3 in DNA: TGTGCCAGCAGTGAAGGCCCGGGGACAGGGAACCTCTATGGCTACACCTTC. Its translation is CASSEGPGTGNLYGYTF.

The V gene is TRBV28, the J gene TRBJ1-1; TRBD1 matches at 7 bases. The CDR3 is 17 amino acids. Trimming removed 3 bases from V and 4 bases from J; junction bases left unmatched: 14. The germline V gene has CDR1 MDHEN and CDR2 SYDVKM. As DNA, the CDR3 is TGTGCCAGCAGTTTGCCGGTGCGGGGGGCAGGGGGCACTGAAGCTTTCTTT. Amino acids: CASSLPVRGAGGTEAFF.

V is TRBV7-9 and J is TRBJ1-1; weak D call: TRBD1 (6 bases). The CDR3 sequence is 15 residues long. Trimming removed 1 base from V and 0 bases from J, with 9 bases in between. Germline CDR1 is SEHNR and CDR2 is FQNEAQ (reference sequence). The CDR3 DNA follows: TGTGCCAGCAGCTTAGGATCAGGGGTGAACACTGAAGCTTTCTTT. Amino acid sequence: CASSLGSGVNTEAFF.

The genes are TRBV6-4 and TRBJ2-2; D is unclear. From germline, CDR1 is MRHNA and CDR2 SNTAGT. V lost 6 bases to trimming and J lost 6 bases, with 8 bases between them. The CDR3 contains 12 residues. In DNA form, the CDR3 reads TGTGCCAGCAGAGCTAGGTCCGGGGAGCTGTTTTTT. Translation gives CASRARSGELFF.

V usage is TRBV5-4 and J usage is TRBJ2-7; D perhaps matches TRBD1 (6 bases). The V and J ends lost 4 bases and 2 bases respectively, with 13 bases between them. CDR3 length: 14 residues. The germline V gene encodes CDR1 SGHNT and CDR2 YYREEE (reference sequence). In DNA form, the CDR3 reads TGTGCCAGCAGCCCGGGACACAGAGCCTACGAGCAGTACTTC. This gives the protein CASSPGHRAYEQYF.

The chain is built from TRBV28 and TRBJ2-7, with 7 bases matching TRBD1. Trimming cost V 3 bases and J 6 bases; bases outside gene matches: 11. Germline lookup yields CDR1 MDHEN and CDR2 SYDVKM. CDR3 size: 15 residues. CDR3 protein: CASSFALGTAPEQYF. The CDR3 coding sequence is TGTGCCAGCAGTTTCGCCCTCGGGACAGCCCCCGAGCAGTACTTC. The full variable domain, with the rest looked up from reference TRBV28 and TRBJ2-7, is DVKVTQSSRYLVKRTGEKVFLECVQDMDHENMFWYRQDPGLGLRLIYFSYDVKMKEKGDIPEGYSVSREKKERFSLILESASTNQTSMYLCASSFALGTAPEQYFGPGTRLTVT.

V usage is TRBV15 and J usage is TRBJ2-1, with D possibly being TRBD1 (6 bases). The CDR3 is made up of 16 amino acids. Germline CDR1 and CDR2: LNHNV and YYDKDF (reference sequence). Trimming shortened V by 1 base and J by 9 bases, and 19 bases separated the two germline ends. As DNA, the CDR3 is TGTGCCACCAGCAGAGGCCGGACAGCGGAGGTAGGTGAGCAGTTCTTC. This encodes CATSRGRTAEVGEQFF.

This chain joins TRBV6-1 and TRBJ1-2; no clear D. Germline-derived CDR1 and CDR2 are MNHNS and SASEGT. The CDR3 extends over 16 amino acids. Trimming pared 1 base from V and 5 bases from J, leaving 17 bases between. The CDR3 coding sequence is TGTGCCAGCAGTGAAGGCTCCACTCGGAGGGTTTATGGCTACACCTTC. Its translation is CASSEGSTRRVYGYTF.

The V and J genes are TRBV9 and TRBJ2-7; perhaps TRBD2 as D (6 bases). The V and J ends lost 3 bases and 2 bases respectively, with 12 bases between them. CDR1 and CDR2 (germline): SGDLS, YYNGEE. The CDR3 runs to 14 residues. The DNA for the CDR3 is TGTGCCAGCAGCGCGGGACTTGCCACCTACGAGCAGTACTTC. Protein sequence: CASSAGLATYEQYF.

V usage is TRBV6-1 and J usage is TRBJ2-1; 8 nucleotides align to TRBD1. This CDR3 comprises 15 residues. Germline CDR1 MNHNS, CDR2 SASEGT. Losses at the gene ends were 3 bases for V and 7 bases for J; bases not matched to a gene: 8. The CDR3 nucleotides read TGTGCCAGCAGTGATCCAGGGGGCGCTTTAAATGAGCAGTTCTTC. It yields the protein CASSDPGGALNEQFF.

The rearrangement links TRBV10-2 to TRBJ2-3, with 8 bases lining up with TRBD2. Trimming cost V 0 bases and J 4 bases; bases outside gene matches: 9. The length of the CDR3 is 17 residues. Per germline, CDR1 WSHSY and CDR2 SAAADI. The CDR3 reads CASSESFGLASADTQYF. The CDR3 bases are TGCGCCAGCAGTGAGTCCTTCGGACTAGCTTCCGCAGATACGCAGTATTTT.

The V call is TRBV2, the J call TRBJ1-2, with 12 bases lining up with TRBD1. The J segment lost 1 base and the V segment lost 10 bases, leaving 4 bases of the junction unmatched. This CDR3 contains 14 residues. CDR1 is SNHLY and CDR2 is FYNNEI in the germline V gene. In nucleotides, the CDR3 is TGTGCCATCCGGGACAGGGGGCTTAACTATGGCTACACCTTC. Protein: CAIRDRGLNYGYTF.

The CDR3 is CSVMTSGDTQYF. CDR3 sequence (DNA): TGCAGCGTTATGACTAGCGGAGATACGCAGTATTTT. This chain uses TRBV29-1 with TRBJ2-3; TRBD2 matches at 9 bases. Looked up from germline, CDR1 is SQVTM and CDR2 is ANQGSEA. CDR3 length: 12 amino acids. Trimming at V came to 5 bases and at J to 5 bases, leaving 2 bases not matched to a gene.

The rearrangement uses TRBV7-6 and TRBJ2-7, with 8 bases aligning to TRBD1. Germline assignment: CDR1 SGHVS and CDR2 FNYEAQ. The CDR3 loop spans 16 amino acids. Trimming removed 5 bases from V and 4 bases from J; junction bases left unmatched: 13. The CDR3 DNA sequence: TGTGCCAGCAGCCCAGCACGGGCAGGGGGCTTGTACGAGCAGTACTTC. Translated: CASSPARAGGLYEQYF.

This clone has a handful of counts. The chain employs TRBV29-1 and TRBJ2-7, with D possibly being TRBD2 (6 bases). The CDR3 totals 13 residues. V was cut by 6 bases and J by 7 bases, with 19 bases left in between. Germline V gives CDR1 SQVTM, CDR2 ANQGSEA. CDR3 residues: CSVSTSEKREQYF. CDR3 nucleotides: TGCAGCGTGTCGACTAGTGAGAAACGAGAGCAGTACTTC.

In this sample, this clone turned up once. The chain employs TRBV10-2 and TRBJ2-7; D is possibly TRBD1 (6 bases). Looked up from germline, CDR1 is WSHSY and CDR2 is SAAADI. The CDR3 loop spans 14 amino acids. Trimming pared 6 bases from V and 3 bases from J, leaving 15 bases between. CDR3 coding DNA: TGCGCCAGCAGGTTGGGACATATCGACTACGAGCAGTACTTC. This codes for CASRLGHIDYEQYF.

This rearrangement joins TRBV5-1 to TRBJ1-2, with TRBD1 as a possible D gene (6 bases). Trimming cost V 2 bases and J 3 bases, with 17 bases left between them. The germline V gene encodes CDR1 SGHRS and CDR2 YFSETQ. CDR3 length equals 16 residues. The CDR3 reads CASSFSGTSSDYGYTF. The CDR3 DNA is TGCGCCAGCAGCTTCTCCGGGACATCCTCTGACTATGGCTACACCTTC.

The gene calls are TRBV7-8 and TRBJ2-7, with 8 positions matching TRBD2. The CDR3 is made up of 18 amino acids. The V segment lost 2 bases and the J segment 0 bases; nucleotides outside the gene matches: 12. Germline V gives CDR1 SGHVS, CDR2 FQNEAQ. The CDR3 DNA follows: TGTGCCAGCAGCTTAAGAGCTAGGGGACTAGTTTACTCCTACGAGCAGTACTTC. Protein sequence: CASSLRARGLVYSYEQYF.

The chain combines TRBV27 with TRBJ1-1, with TRBD1 matching over 8 bases. The germline V gene encodes CDR1 MNHEY and CDR2 SMNVEV (reference sequence). This CDR3 contains 16 residues. V gave up 4 bases and J gave up 4 bases; unmatched junction bases: 11. CDR3 residues: CASSSMDRAVSTEAFF. Written as DNA, the CDR3 is TGTGCCAGCAGTTCAATGGACAGGGCCGTTAGCACTGAAGCTTTCTTT.

The chain combines TRBV15 with TRBJ1-1, with 9 bases lining up with TRBD1. Germline trimming cut 3 bases from V and 5 bases from J; bases unmatched to any gene: 16. Germline values: CDR1 LNHNV, CDR2 YYDKDF (reference sequence). CDR3 length equals 18 residues. The CDR3 sequence is CATSRETTGGIEVTEAFF. The CDR3 nucleotides read TGTGCCACCAGCAGGGAAACCACAGGGGGCATTGAAGTGACTGAAGCTTTCTTT.